This passage covers 18 T cell receptor beta chains from one sample sequenced in a study of vaccination and CD4 T cells after COVID-19. At the Johns Hopkins FTIC core, DNA taken from cultured CD4+ T cells was sequenced by way of the Oncomine TCR Beta short-read assay. TCRdb reprocessed the PCR reads via MiXCR and lists one record per CDR3 protein. Among some 25,000 distinct CDR3 sequences listed, about 41% were seen once. No antigens are known for them. The treatment: approximately nine-day PBMC culture with coronavirus spike peptide pools or control peptides (ViraFEST assay). Material: CD4+ T cells from blood, cultured in vitro. The receptors stem from a human donor who had recovered from COVID-19.

The chain recombines TRBV6-2 or TRBV6-3 with TRBJ2-7; the match to TRBD2 covers 7 bases. Germline CDR1 and CDR2: MNHEY and SVGEGT. The V gene end was trimmed by 7 bases and the J gene end by 10 bases; junction bases not matched to a gene: 16. The CDR3 length is 14 residues. The CDR3 spells CASTNRLAASYQYF. The DNA of the CDR3 is TGTGCCAGCACCAACCGTCTAGCGGCCTCCTATCAGTACTTC.

This chain joins TRBV19 and TRBJ2-7; D call uncertain. The V end lost 3 bases, the J end lost 2 bases, and 11 bases lay between the germline ends. This CDR3 has 14 amino acids. CDR1 and CDR2 from the germline V gene are LNHDA and SQIVND (reference sequence). CDR3 DNA sequence: TGTGCCAGTAGTATCTCTCGAGGAGCCTACGAGCAGTACTTC. Protein: CASSISRGAYEQYF.

This clonotype appeared a few times. The V gene is TRBV12-3 or TRBV12-4, the J gene TRBJ1-1; D gene unclear. The CDR3 has 15 residues. V gave up 3 bases and J gave up 1 base, with 12 bases separating them. CDR3 protein: CASSFRASRNTEAFF. The CDR3, as DNA: TGTGCCAGCAGTTTTCGGGCCTCACGGAACACTGAAGCTTTCTTT.

The rearrangement joins TRBV4-1 to TRBJ2-7, with D hard to call. V lost 2 bases, J lost 3 bases, and 8 bases lay in between. In germline, CDR1 is MGHRA, CDR2 YSYEKL. This CDR3 contains 13 residues. CDR3 DNA sequence: TGCGCCAGCAGCCAACAAACGGGCTACGAGCAGTACTTC. Amino acid sequence: CASSQQTGYEQYF.

This clonotype was counted only a few times. The chain recombines TRBV7-2 with TRBJ1-1; 8 bases are a match to TRBD1. Germline loops: CDR1 SGHTA, CDR2 FQGNSA. This CDR3 is built from 15 residues. Germline trimming cut 4 bases from V and 0 bases from J; bases unmatched to any gene: 4. CDR3: CASSSLDRVNTEAFF. In DNA, the CDR3 is TGTGCCAGCAGCTCACTGGACAGGGTGAACACTGAAGCTTTCTTT.

The V gene is TRBV2, the J gene TRBJ2-7; D might be TRBD1 (6 bases). Germline V CDR1 and CDR2: SNHLY, FYNNEI. This CDR3 spans 15 amino acids. Trimming took 6 bases from V and 0 from J, leaving 15 bases between them. The CDR3 DNA is TGTGCCAGCAGACCGACCCGGGACACCTCCTACGAGCAGTACTTC. This sequence encodes CASRPTRDTSYEQYF. Full variable domain (rest looked up from reference TRBV2 and TRBJ2-7): EPEVTQTPSHQVTQMGQEVILRCVPISNHLYFYWYRQILGQKVEFLVSFYNNEISEKSEIFDDQFSVERPDGSNFTLKIRSTKLEDSAMYFCASRPTRDTSYEQYFGPGTRLTVT.

The rearrangement links TRBV19 to TRBJ1-5, with D unresolved. Per the germline V gene, CDR1 is LNHDA and CDR2 is SQIVND (reference sequence). Between the trimmed V and J ends, which lost 1 base and 2 bases, there was a span of 18 bases. The CDR3 runs to 18 residues. This CDR3 is CASSIADRFRFGNQPQHF. CDR3 in DNA: TGTGCCAGTAGTATAGCAGACCGCTTTAGGTTTGGCAATCAGCCCCAGCATTTT.

V usage is TRBV11-2 and J usage is TRBJ2-3; 9 nucleotides match TRBD2. Germline assignment: CDR1 SGHAT and CDR2 FQNNGV. The CDR3 extends over 16 amino acids. J gave up 6 bases and V 1 base, and 8 bases lay outside the gene matches. CDR3 sequence: CASSLVAGGPIDTQYF. The CDR3 DNA reads as TGTGCCAGCAGCTTAGTTGCGGGAGGGCCCATTGATACGCAGTATTTT.

The chain links TRBV20-1 to TRBJ2-1, with 8 bases lining up with TRBD2. Near its end, the DNA agrees better with TRBJ2-7, so the J call may be wrong. Looked up from germline, CDR1 is DFQATT and CDR2 is SNEGSKA (reference sequence). This CDR3 spans 15 amino acids. The CDR3 nucleotides are TGCAGTGCTAGAGATTTAACTAGCGGTGCCTACGAGCAGTACTTC. Amino acid sequence: CSARDLTSGAYEQYF.

The chain couples TRBV6-2 or TRBV6-3 to TRBJ2-7; D may correspond to TRBD1 or TRBD2 (5 bases each). Trimming removed 6 bases at V and 1 base at J, with 16 bases between. Germline V CDR1 and CDR2: MNHEY, SVGEGT. The CDR3 length is 15 residues. Written as DNA, the CDR3 is TGTGCCAGCAGCCCGCCAGGGACGTTATCCTACGAGCAGTACTTC. It yields the protein CASSPPGTLSYEQYF.

In this sample, this clonotype turned up a few times. The V and J genes are TRBV7-9 and TRBJ2-3, with TRBD2 matching 13 bases. The ends lost 0 bases at V and 4 bases at J; junction bases unmatched: 10. The CDR3 is 19 residues long. The germline V gene has CDR1 SEHNR and CDR2 FQNEAQ (reference sequence). In DNA form, the CDR3 reads TGTGCCAGCAGCTTAGCAGCGGGAACTAGCGGGAGGGCCCCAGATACGCAGTATTTT. Its protein is CASSLAAGTSGRAPDTQYF.

This clonotype was seen a few times. CDR3: CASSQDPAGSTDTQYF. The CDR3 DNA is TGCGCCAGCAGCCAAGATCCAGCGGGAAGCACAGATACGCAGTATTTT. V gene TRBV4-1 combines with J gene TRBJ2-3; 7 positions match TRBD2. This CDR3 is built from 16 residues. Per the germline V gene, CDR1 is MGHRA and CDR2 is YSYEKL. The junction had 3 bases not matched to a gene; V was cut back by 0 bases and J by 0 bases.

This clonotype occurred a few times. The rearrangement uses TRBV20-1 and TRBJ1-2, with 10 bases lining up with TRBD1. This CDR3 has 16 residues. The germline CDR1 and CDR2 sequences are DFQATT and SNEGSKA (reference sequence). Written as DNA, the CDR3 is TGCAGCCTCGACCCGGGACAGGGGCCGGGGAGGGATGGCTACACCTTC. Its protein is CSLDPGQGPGRDGYTF.

This clonotype is medium-sized in the sample. This chain uses TRBV20-1 with TRBJ1-2; 9 bases align to TRBD1. This CDR3 contains 15 residues. The V gene's germline CDR1 is DFQATT and CDR2 SNEGSKA (reference sequence). V shed 0 bases, J shed 5 bases, and the junction held 7 bases outside the gene matches. The CDR3 loop is CSARDRGGQGYGYTF. The CDR3 DNA reads as TGCAGTGCTAGAGATCGGGGGGGACAGGGATATGGCTACACCTTC.

By sample share, this clonotype is medium-sized (0.01 to 0.1%). This chain uses TRBV7-6 with TRBJ1-6, with D unclear. CDR1 and CDR2 (germline): SGHVS, FNYEAQ. The length of the CDR3 is 12 residues. The V gene lost 8 bases and the J gene lost 1 base, with 3 bases spanning the gap. Here the CDR3 DNA reads TGTGCCAGCGCATCCTATAATTCACCCCTCCACTTT. Translation: CASASYNSPLHF.

The chain links TRBV29-1 to TRBJ2-3, with TRBD2 identical over 14 bases. Trimming took 7 bases from V and 1 from J; bases not matched to a gene: 10. The CDR3 is 17 amino acids. The germline V gene has CDR1 SQVTM and CDR2 ANQGSEA. The CDR3, as DNA: TGCAGCGGATACTTAGGGACTAGCGGGAGTCGCACAGATACGCAGTATTTT. The encoded protein is CSGYLGTSGSRTDTQYF.

The chain combines TRBV28 with TRBJ1-2, with D possibly TRBD1 on 5 matching bases. V gave up 7 bases and J gave up 4 bases, with 16 bases separating them. The CDR3 loop spans 14 amino acids. The germline gives CDR1 MDHEN, CDR2 SYDVKM. CDR3 nucleotide sequence: TGTGCCAGCACCGGGGGGGTTCGTCGCTATGGCTACACCTTC. Its translation is CASTGGVRRYGYTF.

The chain employs TRBV6-2 or TRBV6-3 and TRBJ1-5, with 8 bases aligning to TRBD1. V was pared by 6 bases and J by 2 bases, with 12 bases of the junction left unmatched. CDR3 size: 17 residues. Germline CDR1 and CDR2: MNHEY and SVGEGT. CDR3 bases: TGTGCCAGCAGCCTAATCGCAGGGGGCGATCGCAATCAGCCCCAGCATTTT. Its protein product is CASSLIAGGDRNQPQHF.